In this sample, the clone carrying this T cell receptor (beta chain) turned up a few times. The data were obtained in a study of T cell repertoires in cytomegalovirus infection. Study-wide background: Both CMV infection and a matching HLA type were indicated by public TCR beta signatures.

The germline CDR1 and CDR2 sequences are SGHTA and FQGNSA. The CDR3 has 16 residues. V was pared by 1 base and J by 7 bases, with 7 bases of the junction left unmatched. TCRdb recomputed calls from the reads with MiXCR, one row per CDR3 protein. The sample has 150,000 to 200,000 distinct CDR3 sequences, under 20% seen once. The material sequenced was CD8+ T cells from PBMCs. The chain joins TRBV7-2 to TRBJ1-6, with 7 bases aligning to TRBD1. The TCR comes from a human donor in good health (CMV status not recorded). Some clones in this sample may be carry-over from other donors' samples. DNA for the CDR3: TGTGCCAGCAGCTTAGGGTGGCAGGGGGAAAATTCACCCCTCCACTTT. Its translation: CASSLGWQGENSPLHF.